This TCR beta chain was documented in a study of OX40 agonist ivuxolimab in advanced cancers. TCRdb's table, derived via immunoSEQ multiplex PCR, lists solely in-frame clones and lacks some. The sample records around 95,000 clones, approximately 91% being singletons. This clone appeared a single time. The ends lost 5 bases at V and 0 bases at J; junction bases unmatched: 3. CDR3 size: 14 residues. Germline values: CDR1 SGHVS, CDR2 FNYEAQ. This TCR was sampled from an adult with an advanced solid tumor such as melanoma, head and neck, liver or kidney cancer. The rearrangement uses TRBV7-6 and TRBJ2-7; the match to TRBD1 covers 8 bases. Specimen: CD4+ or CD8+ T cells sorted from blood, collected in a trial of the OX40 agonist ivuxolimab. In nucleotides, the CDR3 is TGTGCCAGCAGCCCCGGGACAGGCTCCTACGAGCAGTACTTC. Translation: CASSPGTGSYEQYF.